This record looks at one T cell receptor beta chain sequence and its context. Its matching antigen is unknown. The entry originates in a study of shared clonotypes between healthy human individuals. Overall study: The people who gave samples were two women and three men aged 18 to 49. Findings and caveats of the study: On the whole, naive subsets had larger estimated richness than memory subsets had. Non-shared clonotypes displayed generation probabilities falling below those of clonotypes present in all four donors. Incomplete sequencing of sorted subsets was indicated by rarefaction despite large depth.

Using immunoSEQ multiplex PCR, the repertoire was profiled, and TCRdb retains in-frame clones only, with some absent. The table records over 950,000 clones, approximately 75% of them present only once. The CDR3 extends over 15 amino acids. V dropped 1 base and J dropped 10; count of bases not matched to a gene: 5. Per the germline V gene, CDR1 is SGHTA and CDR2 is FQGTGA. The TCR was taken from a man in his late teens or twenties in good health. Some clones in this sample may be carry-over from other donors' samples. Sequencing used memory CD4+ T cells from PBMCs. The subset is: CD45RA-negative fraction. The chain combines TRBV7-3 with TRBJ2-1; 12 positions agree with TRBD2. In nucleotides, the CDR3 is TGTGCCAGCAGCTTAAAACTAGCGGGAGGACCCGAGCAGTTCTTC. Amino acids: CASSLKLAGGPEQFF. Full variable domain (outside the CDR3, taken from reference TRBV7-3 and TRBJ2-1): GAGVSQTPSNKVTEKGKYVELRCDPISGHTALYWYRQSLGQGPEFLIYFQGTGAADDSGLPNDRFFAVRPEGSVSTLKIQRTERGDSAVYLCASSLKLAGGPEQFFGPGTRLTVL.